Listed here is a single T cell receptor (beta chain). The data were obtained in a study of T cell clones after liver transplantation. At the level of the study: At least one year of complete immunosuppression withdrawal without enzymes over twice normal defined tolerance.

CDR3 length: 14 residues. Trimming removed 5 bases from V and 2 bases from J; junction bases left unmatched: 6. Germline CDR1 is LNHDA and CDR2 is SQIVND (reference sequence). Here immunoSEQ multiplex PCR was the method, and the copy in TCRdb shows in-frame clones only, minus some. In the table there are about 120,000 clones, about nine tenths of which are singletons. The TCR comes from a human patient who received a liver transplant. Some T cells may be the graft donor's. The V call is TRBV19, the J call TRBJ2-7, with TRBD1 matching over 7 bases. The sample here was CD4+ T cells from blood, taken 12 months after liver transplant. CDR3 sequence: CASSLQGIAYEQYF. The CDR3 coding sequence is TGTGCCAGTAGTCTACAGGGGATTGCCTACGAGCAGTACTTC. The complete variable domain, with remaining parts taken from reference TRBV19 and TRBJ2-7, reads DGGITQSPKYLFRKEGQNVTLSCEQNLNHDAMYWYRQDPGQGLRLIYYSQIVNDFQKGDIAEGYSVSREKKESFPLTVTSAQKNPTAFYLCASSLQGIAYEQYFGPGTRLTVT.